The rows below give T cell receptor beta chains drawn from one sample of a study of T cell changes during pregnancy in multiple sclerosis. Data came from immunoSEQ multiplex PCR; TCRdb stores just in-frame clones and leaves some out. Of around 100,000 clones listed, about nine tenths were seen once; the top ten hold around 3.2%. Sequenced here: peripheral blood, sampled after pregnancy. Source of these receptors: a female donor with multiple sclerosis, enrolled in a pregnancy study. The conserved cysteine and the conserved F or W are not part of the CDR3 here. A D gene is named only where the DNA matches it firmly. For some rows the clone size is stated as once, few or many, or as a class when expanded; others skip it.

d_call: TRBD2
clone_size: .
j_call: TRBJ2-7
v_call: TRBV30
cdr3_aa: AWGTSLGGRSEQY

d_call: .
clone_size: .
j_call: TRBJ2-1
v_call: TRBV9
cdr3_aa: ASSVVFNEQF

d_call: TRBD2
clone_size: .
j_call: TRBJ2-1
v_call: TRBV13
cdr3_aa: ASSLGLAGYNEQF

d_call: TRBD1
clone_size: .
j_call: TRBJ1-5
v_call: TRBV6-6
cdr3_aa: ASSYSGQGYNQPQH

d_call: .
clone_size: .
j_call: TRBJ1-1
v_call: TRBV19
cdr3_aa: ASRVGVMNTEAF

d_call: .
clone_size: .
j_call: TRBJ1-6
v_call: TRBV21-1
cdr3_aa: ASRLPGQIGSSYNSPLH

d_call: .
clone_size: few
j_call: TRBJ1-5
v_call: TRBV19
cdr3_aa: ASSPGQHNQPQH

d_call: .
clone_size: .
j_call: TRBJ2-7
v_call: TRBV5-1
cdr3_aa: ASSSYRDPTYEQY

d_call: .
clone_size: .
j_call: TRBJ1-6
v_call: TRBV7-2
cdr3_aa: ASSSSGGPPLH

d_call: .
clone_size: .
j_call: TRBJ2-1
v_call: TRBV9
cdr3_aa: ASSVSTATGLANEQF

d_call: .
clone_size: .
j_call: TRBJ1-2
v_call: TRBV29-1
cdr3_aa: SVEETGLPNYGYT

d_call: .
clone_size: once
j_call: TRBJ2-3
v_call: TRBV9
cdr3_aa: ASSISGSSTDTQY

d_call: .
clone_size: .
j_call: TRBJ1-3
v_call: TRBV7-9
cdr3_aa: ASSLSGVDGNTIY

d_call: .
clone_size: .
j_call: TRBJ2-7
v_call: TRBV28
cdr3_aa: ASSSGQTYEQY

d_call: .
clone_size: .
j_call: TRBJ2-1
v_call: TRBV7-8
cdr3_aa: ASSLAGGHNEQF

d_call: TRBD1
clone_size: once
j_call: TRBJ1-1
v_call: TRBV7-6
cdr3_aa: ASSLGPRGQGNTEAF

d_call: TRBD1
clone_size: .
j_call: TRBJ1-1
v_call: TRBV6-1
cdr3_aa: ASVRGGADTEAF

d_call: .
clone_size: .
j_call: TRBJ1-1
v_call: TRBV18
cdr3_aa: ASSPPFSEAF

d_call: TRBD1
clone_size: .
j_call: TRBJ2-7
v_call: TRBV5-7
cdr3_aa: ASSLGKGASYEQY

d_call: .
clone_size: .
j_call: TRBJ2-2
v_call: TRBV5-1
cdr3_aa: ASSWDFNTGELF

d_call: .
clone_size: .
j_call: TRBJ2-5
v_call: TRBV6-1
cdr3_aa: ASRGQGFEETQY

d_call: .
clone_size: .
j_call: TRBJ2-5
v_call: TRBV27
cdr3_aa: ASSPWTAQETQY